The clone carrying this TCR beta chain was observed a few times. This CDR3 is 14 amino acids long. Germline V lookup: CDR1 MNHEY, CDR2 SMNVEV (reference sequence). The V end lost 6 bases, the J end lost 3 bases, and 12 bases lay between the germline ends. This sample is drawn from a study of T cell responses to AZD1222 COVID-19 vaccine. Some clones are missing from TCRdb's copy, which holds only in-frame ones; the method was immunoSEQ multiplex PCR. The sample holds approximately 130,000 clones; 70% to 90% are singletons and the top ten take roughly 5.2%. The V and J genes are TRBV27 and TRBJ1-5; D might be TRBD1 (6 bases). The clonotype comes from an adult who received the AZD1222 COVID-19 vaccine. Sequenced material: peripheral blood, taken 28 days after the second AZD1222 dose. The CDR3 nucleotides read TGTGCCAGCAGGAACGGGGGCCCCAATCAGCCCCAGCATTTT. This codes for CASRNGGPNQPQHF.